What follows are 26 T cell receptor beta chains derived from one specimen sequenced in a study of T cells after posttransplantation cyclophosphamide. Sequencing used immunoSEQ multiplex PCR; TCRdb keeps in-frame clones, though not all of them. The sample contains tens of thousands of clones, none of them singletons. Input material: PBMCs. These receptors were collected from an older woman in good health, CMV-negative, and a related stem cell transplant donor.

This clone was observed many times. CDR3 coding DNA: TGTGCCAGCAGCTTCCGACAGGGACCCACCGGGGAGCTGTTTTTT. It yields the protein CASSFRQGPTGELFF. The chain has TRBV5-6 and TRBJ2-2, with 7 nucleotides matching TRBD1. CDR3 length: 15 residues. The V gene's germline CDR1 is SGHDT and CDR2 YYEEEE. V shed 2 bases and J 4 bases; nucleotides not matched to a gene: 5.

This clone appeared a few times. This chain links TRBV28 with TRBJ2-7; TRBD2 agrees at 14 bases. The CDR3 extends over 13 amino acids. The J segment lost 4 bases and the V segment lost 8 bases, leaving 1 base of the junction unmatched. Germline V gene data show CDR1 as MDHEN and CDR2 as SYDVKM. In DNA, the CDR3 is TGTGCCAGCCGGACTAGCGGGAGGTACGAGCAGTACTTC. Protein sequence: CASRTSGRYEQYF.

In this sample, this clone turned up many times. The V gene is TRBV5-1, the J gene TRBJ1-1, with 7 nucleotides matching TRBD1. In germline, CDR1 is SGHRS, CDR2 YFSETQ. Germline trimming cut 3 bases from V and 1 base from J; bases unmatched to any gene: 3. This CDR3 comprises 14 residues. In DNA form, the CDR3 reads TGCGCCAGCAGCTCGCAGGGGGGGAACACTGAAGCTTTCTTT. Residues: CASSSQGGNTEAFF.

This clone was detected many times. The chain's CDR3 is CASSPRTSGSSSYNEQFF. Here the CDR3 DNA reads TGTGCCAGCAGCCCGAGGACTAGCGGGAGTTCTTCCTACAATGAGCAGTTCTTC. The rearrangement links TRBV7-9 to TRBJ2-1; the match to TRBD2 covers 13 bases. From germline, CDR1 is SEHNR and CDR2 FQNEAQ (reference sequence). The CDR3 is 18 amino acids. Trimming took 5 bases from V and 1 from J; bases not matched to a gene: 8.

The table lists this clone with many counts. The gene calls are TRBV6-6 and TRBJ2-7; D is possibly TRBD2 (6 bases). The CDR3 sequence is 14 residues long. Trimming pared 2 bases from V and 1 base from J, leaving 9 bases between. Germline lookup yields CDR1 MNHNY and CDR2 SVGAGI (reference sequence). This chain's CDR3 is CASSYLGGSYEQYF. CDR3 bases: TGTGCCAGCAGTTACCTCGGGGGATCCTACGAGCAGTACTTC.

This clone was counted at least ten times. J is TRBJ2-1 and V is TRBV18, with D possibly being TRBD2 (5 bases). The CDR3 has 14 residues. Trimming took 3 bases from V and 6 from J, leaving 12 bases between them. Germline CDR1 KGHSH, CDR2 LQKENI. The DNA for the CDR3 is TGTGCCAGCTCACCTTCTGAGGGTTCCAATGAGCAGTTCTTC. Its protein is CASSPSEGSNEQFF.

The CDR3 loop is CASSQPDRGNGELFF. DNA for the CDR3: TGCGCCAGCAGCCAACCGGACAGGGGTAACGGGGAGCTGTTTTTT. J is TRBJ2-2 and V is TRBV4-1; 9 bases align to TRBD1. V shed 2 bases, J shed 7 bases, and the junction held 5 bases outside the gene matches. CDR1 and CDR2 from the germline V gene are MGHRA and YSYEKL. This CDR3 is built from 15 residues.

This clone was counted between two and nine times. The CDR3 nucleotides are TGTGCCAGCAGTTCCCCAGGGATGGAATCAGATACGCAGTATTTT. It codes for CASSSPGMESDTQYF. This sequence joins TRBV28 and TRBJ2-3, with D tentatively TRBD1 (5 bases). V dropped 4 bases and J dropped 4 bases, with 15 bases sitting between them. Germline-derived CDR1 and CDR2 are MDHEN and SYDVKM. The CDR3 length is 15 residues.

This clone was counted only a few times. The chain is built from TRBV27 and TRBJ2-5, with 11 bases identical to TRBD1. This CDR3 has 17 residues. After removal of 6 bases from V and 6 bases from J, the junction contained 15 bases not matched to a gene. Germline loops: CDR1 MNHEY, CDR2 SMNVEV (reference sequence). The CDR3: CASSTLLGGTGGQTQYF. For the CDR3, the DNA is TGTGCCAGCAGCACCCTCCTAGGGGGGACAGGGGGTCAGACCCAGTACTTC.

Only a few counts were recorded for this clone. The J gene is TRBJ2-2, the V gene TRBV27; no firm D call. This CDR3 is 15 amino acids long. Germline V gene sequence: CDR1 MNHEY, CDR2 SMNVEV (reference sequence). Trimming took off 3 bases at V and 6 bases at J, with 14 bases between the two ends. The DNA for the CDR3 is TGTGCCAGCAGTTTTCTAGAAGGCAGTCCCGGGGAGCTGTTTTTT. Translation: CASSFLEGSPGELFF.

The DNA of the CDR3 is TGTGCCAGCTCACCTTCCGGACAGGGGGCCCAGCATTTT. Its protein is CASSPSGQGAQHF. The J gene is TRBJ1-5, the V gene TRBV18, with TRBD1 matching over 10 bases. The CDR3 has 13 residues. J gave up 11 bases and V 3 bases, and 4 bases lay outside the gene matches. From germline, CDR1 is KGHSH and CDR2 LQKENI.

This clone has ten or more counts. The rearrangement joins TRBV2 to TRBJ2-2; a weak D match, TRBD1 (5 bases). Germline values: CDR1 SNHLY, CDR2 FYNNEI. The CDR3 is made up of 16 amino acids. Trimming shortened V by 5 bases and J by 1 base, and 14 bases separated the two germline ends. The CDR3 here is CASSYLGHKNTGELFF. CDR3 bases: TGTGCCAGCAGTTACCTAGGACACAAGAACACCGGGGAGCTGTTTTTT.

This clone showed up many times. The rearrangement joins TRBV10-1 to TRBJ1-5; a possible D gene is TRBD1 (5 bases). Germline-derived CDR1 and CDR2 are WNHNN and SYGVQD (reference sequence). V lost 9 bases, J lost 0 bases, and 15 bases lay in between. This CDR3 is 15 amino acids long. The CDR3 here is CARPPPRASNQPQHF. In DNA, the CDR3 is TGCGCCAGGCCGCCGCCCAGGGCTAGCAATCAGCCCCAGCATTTT.

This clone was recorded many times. The CDR3 region has the DNA TGTGCCAGCAGTTCAGGGTCAGGAGCTGAAGCTTTCTTT. The encoded protein is CASSSGSGAEAFF. V gene TRBV27 combines with J gene TRBJ1-1; D is possibly TRBD1 (5 bases). The CDR3 runs to 13 residues. V was trimmed by 4 bases and J by 6 bases, leaving 12 bases between them. Germline assignment: CDR1 MNHEY and CDR2 SMNVEV (reference sequence).

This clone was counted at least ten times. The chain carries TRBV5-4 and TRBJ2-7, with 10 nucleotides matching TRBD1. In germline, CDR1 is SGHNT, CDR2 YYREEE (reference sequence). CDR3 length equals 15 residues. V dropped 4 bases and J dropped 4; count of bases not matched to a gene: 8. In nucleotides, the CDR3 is TGTGCCAGCAGCCAGGGACAGGGGTTAGTATACGAGCAGTACTTC. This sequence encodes CASSQGQGLVYEQYF.

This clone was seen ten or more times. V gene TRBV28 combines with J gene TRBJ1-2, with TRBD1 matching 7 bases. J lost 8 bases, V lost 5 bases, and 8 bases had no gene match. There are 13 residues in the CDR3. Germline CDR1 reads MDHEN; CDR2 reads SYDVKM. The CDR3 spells CASSHGQAGGYTF. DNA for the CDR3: TGTGCCAGCAGTCACGGACAGGCCGGGGGCTACACCTTC.

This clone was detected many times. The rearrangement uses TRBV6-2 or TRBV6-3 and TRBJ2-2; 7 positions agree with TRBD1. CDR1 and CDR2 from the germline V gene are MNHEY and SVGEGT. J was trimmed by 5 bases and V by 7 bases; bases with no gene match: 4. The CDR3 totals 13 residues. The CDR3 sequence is CASKPGGTGELFF. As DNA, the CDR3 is TGTGCCAGCAAACCAGGGGGTACCGGGGAGCTGTTTTTT.

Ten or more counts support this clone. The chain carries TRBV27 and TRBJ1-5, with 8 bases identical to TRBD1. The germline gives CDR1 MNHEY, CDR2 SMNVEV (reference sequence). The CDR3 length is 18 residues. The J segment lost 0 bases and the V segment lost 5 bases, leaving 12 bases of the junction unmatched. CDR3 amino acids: CASSRRVDREYSNQPQHF. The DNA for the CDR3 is TGTGCCAGCAGTCGCCGGGTGGACAGGGAGTATAGCAATCAGCCCCAGCATTTT.

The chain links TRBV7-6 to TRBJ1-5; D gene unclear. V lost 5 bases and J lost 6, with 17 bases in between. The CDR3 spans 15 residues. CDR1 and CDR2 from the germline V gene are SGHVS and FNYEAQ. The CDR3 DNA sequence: TGTGCCAGCAGCCTCGCGGGGAGGGCGAGTCAGCCCCAGCATTTT. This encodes CASSLAGRASQPQHF.

CDR3 coding DNA: TGTGCCAGCAGTTTAGCCCCAGAGAACACTGAAGCTTTCTTT. Its protein product is CASSLAPENTEAFF. The chain has TRBV28 and TRBJ1-1; D gene unclear. The V gene lost 2 bases and the J gene lost 1 base, with 8 bases spanning the gap. The CDR3 is 14 residues long. Germline V CDR1 and CDR2: MDHEN, SYDVKM.

The CDR3 DNA reads as TGCAGCGTTGAATGGGGGGGCGCTGGCTACACCTTC. Its translation: CSVEWGGAGYTF. The chain uses TRBV29-1 and TRBJ1-2; tentatively, D is TRBD1 (6 bases). The CDR3 runs 12 residues. The V end lost 2 bases, the J end lost 7 bases, and 11 bases lay between the germline ends. CDR1 is SQVTM, CDR2 ANQGSEA, per germline.

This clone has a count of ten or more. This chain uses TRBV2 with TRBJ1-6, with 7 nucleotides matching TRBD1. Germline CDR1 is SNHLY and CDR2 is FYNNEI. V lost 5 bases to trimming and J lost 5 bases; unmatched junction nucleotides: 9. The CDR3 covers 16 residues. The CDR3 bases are TGTGCCAGCAGTCTGGACAGGCCACTCAATAATTCACCCCTCCACTTT. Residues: CASSLDRPLNNSPLHF.

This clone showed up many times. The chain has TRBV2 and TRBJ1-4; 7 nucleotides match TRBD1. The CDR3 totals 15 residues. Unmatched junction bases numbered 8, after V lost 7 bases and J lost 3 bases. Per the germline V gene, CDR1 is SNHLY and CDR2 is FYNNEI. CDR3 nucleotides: TGTGCCAGCAATGCAGGGGGGATGGCTAATGAAAAACTGTTTTTT. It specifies CASNAGGMANEKLFF.

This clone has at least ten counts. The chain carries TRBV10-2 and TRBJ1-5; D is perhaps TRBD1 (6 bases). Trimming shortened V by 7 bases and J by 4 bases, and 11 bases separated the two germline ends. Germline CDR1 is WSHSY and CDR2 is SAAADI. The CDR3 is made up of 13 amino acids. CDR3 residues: CASTSRGNQPQHF. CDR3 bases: TGCGCCAGCACAAGTAGGGGGAATCAGCCCCAGCATTTT.

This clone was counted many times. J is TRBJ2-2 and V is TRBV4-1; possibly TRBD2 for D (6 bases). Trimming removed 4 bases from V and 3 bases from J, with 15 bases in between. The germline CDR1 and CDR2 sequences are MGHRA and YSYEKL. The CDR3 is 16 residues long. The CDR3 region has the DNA TGCGCCAGCAGCCGGTGGTCCGGCGGGGACACCGGGGAGCTGTTTTTT. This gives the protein CASSRWSGGDTGELFF.

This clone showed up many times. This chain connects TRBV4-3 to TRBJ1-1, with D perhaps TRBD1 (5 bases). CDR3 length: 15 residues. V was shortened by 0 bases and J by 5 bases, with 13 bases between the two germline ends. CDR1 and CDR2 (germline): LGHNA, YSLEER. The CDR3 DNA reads TGCGCCAGCAGCCAAGAGGCAGGGCGAACAACTGAAGCTTTCTTT. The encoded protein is CASSQEAGRTTEAFF.